This T cell receptor beta chain was identified in a study of cytomegalovirus exposure and HLA in healthy donors. General observations from the study: Later, TCR association rates were found to vary by HLA locus, highest for DRB1 and lowest for HLA-C. V- and J-gene trimming of TCR beta was linked (in a later analysis) to a missense DCLRE1C variant.

Worth noting for this clone: Its antigen is unknown. The sample carries other DNA sequences with the same CDR3.

Germline CDR1 SGHNT, CDR2 YYREEE (reference sequence). The CDR3 loop spans 14 amino acids. V lost 1 base, J lost 1 base, and 2 bases stayed unmatched. Amplification used 60 Vbeta primers and 13 Jbeta primers. Data came from immunoSEQ multiplex PCR; TCRdb stores just in-frame clones and leaves some out. The sample consists of around 200,000 clones, 77% of them appearing once. Sample: PBMCs. This rearrangement joins TRBV5-4 to TRBJ2-7; 7 positions agree with TRBD2. This TCR came from a woman aged 55-70 years in good health and CMV-seropositive. Here the CDR3 reads CASSLPGGSYEQYF. The CDR3 DNA reads as TGTGCCAGCAGCTTGCCGGGAGGTTCCTACGAGCAGTACTTC.